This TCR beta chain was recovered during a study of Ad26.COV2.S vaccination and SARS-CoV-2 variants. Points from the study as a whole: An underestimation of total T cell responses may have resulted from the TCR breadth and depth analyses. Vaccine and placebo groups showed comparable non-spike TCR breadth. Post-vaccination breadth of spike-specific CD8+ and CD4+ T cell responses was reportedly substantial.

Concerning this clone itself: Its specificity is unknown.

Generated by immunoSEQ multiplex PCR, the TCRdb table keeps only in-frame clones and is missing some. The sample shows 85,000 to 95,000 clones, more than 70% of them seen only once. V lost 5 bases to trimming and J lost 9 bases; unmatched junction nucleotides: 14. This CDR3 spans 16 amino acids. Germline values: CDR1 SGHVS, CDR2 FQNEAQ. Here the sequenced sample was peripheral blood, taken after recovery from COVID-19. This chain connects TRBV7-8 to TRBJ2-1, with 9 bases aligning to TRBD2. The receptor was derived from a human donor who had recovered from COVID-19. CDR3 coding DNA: TGTGCCAGCAGCCCCTATAGCGGGAGAGGTTGGAGTGAGCAGTTCTTC. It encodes CASSPYSGRGWSEQFF. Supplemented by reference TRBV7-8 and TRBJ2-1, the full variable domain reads GAGVSQSPRYKVAKRGQDVALRCDPISGHVSLFWYQQALGQGPEFLTYFQNEAQLDKSGLPSDRFFAERPEGSVSTLKIQRTQQEDSAVYLCASSPYSGRGWSEQFFGPGTRLTVL.